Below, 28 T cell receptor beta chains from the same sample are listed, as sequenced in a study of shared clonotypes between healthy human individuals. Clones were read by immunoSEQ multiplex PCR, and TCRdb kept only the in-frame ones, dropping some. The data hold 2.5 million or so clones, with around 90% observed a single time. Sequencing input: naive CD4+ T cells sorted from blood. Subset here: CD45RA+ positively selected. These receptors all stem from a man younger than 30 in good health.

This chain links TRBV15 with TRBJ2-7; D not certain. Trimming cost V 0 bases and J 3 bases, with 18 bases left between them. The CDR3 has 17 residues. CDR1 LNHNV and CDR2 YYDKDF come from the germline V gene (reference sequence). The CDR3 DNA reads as TGTGCCACCAGCAGAGATTTATCCTATTCTATCTTCTACGAGCAGTACTTC. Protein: CATSRDLSYSIFYEQYF.

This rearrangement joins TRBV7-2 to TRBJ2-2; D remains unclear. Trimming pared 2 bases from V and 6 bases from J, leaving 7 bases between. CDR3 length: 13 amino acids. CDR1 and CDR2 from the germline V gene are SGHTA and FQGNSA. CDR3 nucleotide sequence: TGTGCCAGCAGCTTATTGCCCGCCGGGGAGCTGTTTTTT. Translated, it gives CASSLLPAGELFF.

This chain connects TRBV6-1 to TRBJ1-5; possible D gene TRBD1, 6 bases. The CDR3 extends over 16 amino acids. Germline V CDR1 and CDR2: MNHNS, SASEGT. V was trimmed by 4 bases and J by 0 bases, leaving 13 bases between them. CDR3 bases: TGTGCCAGCAGTGGATCAGGGGAGTATAGCAATCAGCCCCAGCATTTT. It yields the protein CASSGSGEYSNQPQHF.

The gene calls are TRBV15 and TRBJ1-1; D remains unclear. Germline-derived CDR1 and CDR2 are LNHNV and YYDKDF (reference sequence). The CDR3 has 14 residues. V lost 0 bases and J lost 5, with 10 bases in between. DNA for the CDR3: TGTGCCACCAGCAGAGAGGAGTTGGGGACTGAAGCTTTCTTT. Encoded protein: CATSREELGTEAFF. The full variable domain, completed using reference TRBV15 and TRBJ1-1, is DAMVIQNPRYQVTQFGKPVTLSCSQTLNHNVMYWYQQKSSQAPKLLFHYYDKDFNNEADTPDNFQSRRPNTSFCFLDIRSPGLGDTAMYLCATSREELGTEAFFGQGTRLTVV.

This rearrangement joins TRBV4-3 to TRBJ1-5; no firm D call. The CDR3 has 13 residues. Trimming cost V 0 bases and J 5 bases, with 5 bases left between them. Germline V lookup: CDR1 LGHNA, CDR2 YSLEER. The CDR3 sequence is CASSQDFDQPQHF. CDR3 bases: TGCGCCAGCAGCCAAGATTTCGATCAGCCCCAGCATTTT.

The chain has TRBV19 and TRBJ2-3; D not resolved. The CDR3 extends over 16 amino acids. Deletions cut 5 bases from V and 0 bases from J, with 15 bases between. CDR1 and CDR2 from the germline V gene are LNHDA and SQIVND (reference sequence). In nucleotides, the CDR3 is TGTGCCAGTAGTTCTTCCCCATCGACTAGCACAGATACGCAGTATTTT. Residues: CASSSSPSTSTDTQYF.

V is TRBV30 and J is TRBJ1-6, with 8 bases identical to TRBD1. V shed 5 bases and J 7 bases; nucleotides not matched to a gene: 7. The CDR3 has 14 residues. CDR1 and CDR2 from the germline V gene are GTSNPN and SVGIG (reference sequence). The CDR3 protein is CAWGQGGWNSPLHF. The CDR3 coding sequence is TGTGCCTGGGGACAGGGTGGTTGGAATTCACCCCTCCACTTT.

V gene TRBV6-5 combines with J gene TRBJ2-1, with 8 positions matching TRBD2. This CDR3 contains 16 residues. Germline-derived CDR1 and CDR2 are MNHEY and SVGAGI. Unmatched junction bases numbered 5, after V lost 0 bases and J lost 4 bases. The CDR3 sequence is CASSYSRVAGYNEQFF. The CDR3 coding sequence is TGTGCCAGCAGTTACTCGAGGGTAGCGGGGTACAATGAGCAGTTCTTC.

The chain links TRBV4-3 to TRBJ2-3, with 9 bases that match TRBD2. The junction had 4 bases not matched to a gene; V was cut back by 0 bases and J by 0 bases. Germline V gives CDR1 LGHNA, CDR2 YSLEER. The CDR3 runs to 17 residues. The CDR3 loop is CASSQETSGTSTDTQYF. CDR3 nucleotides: TGCGCCAGCAGCCAAGAGACTAGCGGAACTAGCACAGATACGCAGTATTTT.

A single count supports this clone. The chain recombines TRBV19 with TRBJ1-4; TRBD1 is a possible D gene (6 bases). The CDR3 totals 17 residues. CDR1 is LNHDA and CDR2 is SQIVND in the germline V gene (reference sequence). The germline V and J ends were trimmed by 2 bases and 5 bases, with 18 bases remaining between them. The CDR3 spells CASSILLEDSLNEKLFF. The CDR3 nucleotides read TGTGCCAGTAGTATACTGTTGGAGGACAGTTTAAATGAAAAACTGTTTTTT.

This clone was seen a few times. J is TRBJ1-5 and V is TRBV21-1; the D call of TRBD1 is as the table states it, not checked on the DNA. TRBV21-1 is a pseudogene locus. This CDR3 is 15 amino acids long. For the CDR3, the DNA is TGTGCCAGCAGCACCCAGGGACAGCGCGATCAGCCCCAGCATTTT. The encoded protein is CASSTQGQRDQPQHF.

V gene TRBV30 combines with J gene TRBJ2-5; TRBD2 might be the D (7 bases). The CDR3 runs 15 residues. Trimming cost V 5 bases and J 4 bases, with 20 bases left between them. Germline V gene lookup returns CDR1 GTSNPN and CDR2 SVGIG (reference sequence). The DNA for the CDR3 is TGTGCCTGGCGAACACCCGGGGGGCGCGGAGAGACCCAGTACTTC. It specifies CAWRTPGGRGETQYF.

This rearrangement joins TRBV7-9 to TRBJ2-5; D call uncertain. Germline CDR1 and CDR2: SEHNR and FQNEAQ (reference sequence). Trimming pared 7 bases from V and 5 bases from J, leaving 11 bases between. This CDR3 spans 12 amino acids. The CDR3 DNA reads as TGTGCCAGCAAGTTGGGCACGGAGACCCAGTACTTC. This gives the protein CASKLGTETQYF.

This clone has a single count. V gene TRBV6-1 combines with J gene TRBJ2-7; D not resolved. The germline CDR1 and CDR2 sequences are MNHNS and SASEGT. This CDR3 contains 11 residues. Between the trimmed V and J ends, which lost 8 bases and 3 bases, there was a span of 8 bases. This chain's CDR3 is CASGRNYEQYF. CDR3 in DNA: TGTGCCAGCGGGCGAAACTACGAGCAGTACTTC.

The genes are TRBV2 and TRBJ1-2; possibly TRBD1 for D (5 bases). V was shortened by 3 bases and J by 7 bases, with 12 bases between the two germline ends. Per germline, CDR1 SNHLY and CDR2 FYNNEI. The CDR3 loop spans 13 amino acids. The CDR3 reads CASSEDAGAGYTF. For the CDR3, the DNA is TGTGCCAGCAGTGAGGACGCTGGGGCTGGCTACACCTTC.

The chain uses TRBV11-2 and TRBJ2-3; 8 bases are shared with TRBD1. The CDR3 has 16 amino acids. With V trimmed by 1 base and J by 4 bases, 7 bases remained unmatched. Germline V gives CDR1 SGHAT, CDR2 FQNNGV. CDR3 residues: CASSLVQGVVSDTQYF. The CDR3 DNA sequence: TGTGCCAGCAGCTTAGTACAGGGGGTAGTCTCAGATACGCAGTATTTT. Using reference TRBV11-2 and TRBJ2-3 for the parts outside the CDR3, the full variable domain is EAGVAQSPRYKIIEKRQSVAFWCNPISGHATLYWYQQILGQGPKLLIQFQNNGVVDDSQLPKDRFSAERLKGVDSTLKIQPAKLEDSAVYLCASSLVQGVVSDTQYFGPGTRLTVL.

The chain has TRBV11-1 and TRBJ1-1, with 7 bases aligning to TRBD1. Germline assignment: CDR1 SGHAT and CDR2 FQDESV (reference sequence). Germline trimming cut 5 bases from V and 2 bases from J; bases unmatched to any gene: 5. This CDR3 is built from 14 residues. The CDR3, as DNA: TGTGCCAGCAGCCCGGGACAGCAAAACACTGAAGCTTTCTTT. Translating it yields CASSPGQQNTEAFF.

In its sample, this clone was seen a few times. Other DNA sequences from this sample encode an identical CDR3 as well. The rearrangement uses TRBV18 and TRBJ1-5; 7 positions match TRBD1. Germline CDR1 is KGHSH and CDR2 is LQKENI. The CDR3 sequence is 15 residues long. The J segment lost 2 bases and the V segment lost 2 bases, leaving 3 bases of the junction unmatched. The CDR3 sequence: CASSPDTGGNQPQHF. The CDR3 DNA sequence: TGTGCCAGCTCACCAGATACAGGGGGCAATCAGCCCCAGCATTTT. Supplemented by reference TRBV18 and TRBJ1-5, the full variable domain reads NAGVMQNPRHLVRRRGQEARLRCSPMKGHSHVYWYRQLPEEGLKFMVYLQKENIIDESGMPKERFSAEFPKEGPSILRIQQVVRGDSAAYFCASSPDTGGNQPQHFGDGTRLSIL.

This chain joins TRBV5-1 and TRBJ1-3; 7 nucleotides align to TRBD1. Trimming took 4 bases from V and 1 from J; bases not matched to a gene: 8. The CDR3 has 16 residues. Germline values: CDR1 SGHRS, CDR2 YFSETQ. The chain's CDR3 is CASSTVSGGSGNTIYF. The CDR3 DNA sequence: TGCGCCAGCAGCACTGTTTCAGGGGGGTCTGGAAACACCATATATTTT.

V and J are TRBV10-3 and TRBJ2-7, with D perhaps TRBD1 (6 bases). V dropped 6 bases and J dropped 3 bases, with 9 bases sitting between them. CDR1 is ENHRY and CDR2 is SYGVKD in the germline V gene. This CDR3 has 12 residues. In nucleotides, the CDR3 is TGTGCCATCAGCCAGGGGAACTACGAGCAGTACTTC. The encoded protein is CAISQGNYEQYF.

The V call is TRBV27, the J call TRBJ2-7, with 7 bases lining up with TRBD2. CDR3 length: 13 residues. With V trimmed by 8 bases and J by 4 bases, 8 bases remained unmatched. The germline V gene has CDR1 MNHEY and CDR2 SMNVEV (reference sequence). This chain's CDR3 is CASPHERGYEQYF. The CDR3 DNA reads TGTGCCAGCCCCCACGAGCGGGGTTACGAGCAGTACTTC.

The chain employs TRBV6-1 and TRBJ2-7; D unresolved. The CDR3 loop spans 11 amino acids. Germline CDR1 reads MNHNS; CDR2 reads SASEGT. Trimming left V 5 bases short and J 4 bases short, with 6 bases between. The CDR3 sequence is CASSKLYEQYF. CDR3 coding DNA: TGTGCCAGCAGTAAACTTTACGAGCAGTACTTC.

CDR3: CASSSPTSGSFNEQFF. CDR3 DNA: TGTGCCAGCAGTTCCCCGACTAGCGGGAGTTTCAATGAGCAGTTCTTC. The chain has TRBV28 and TRBJ2-1; 12 bases agree with TRBD2. Germline CDR1 MDHEN, CDR2 SYDVKM. The CDR3 runs to 16 residues. The trim removed 4 bases at V and 6 bases at J, leaving 7 bases unmatched.

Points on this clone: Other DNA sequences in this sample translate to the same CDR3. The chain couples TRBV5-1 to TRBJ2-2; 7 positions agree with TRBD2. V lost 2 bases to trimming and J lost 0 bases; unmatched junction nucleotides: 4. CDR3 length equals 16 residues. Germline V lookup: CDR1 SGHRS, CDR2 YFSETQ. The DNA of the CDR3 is TGCGCCAGCAGCTTAGAACTAGCGCCGAACACCGGGGAGCTGTTTTTT. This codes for CASSLELAPNTGELFF.

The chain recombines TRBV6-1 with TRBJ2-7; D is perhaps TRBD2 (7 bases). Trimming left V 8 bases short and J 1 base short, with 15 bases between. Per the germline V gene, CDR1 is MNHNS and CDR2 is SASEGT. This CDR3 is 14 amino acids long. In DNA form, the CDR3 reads TGTGCCAGCGGGGCGGGGGCAGTTTCCTACGAGCAGTACTTC. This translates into CASGAGAVSYEQYF.

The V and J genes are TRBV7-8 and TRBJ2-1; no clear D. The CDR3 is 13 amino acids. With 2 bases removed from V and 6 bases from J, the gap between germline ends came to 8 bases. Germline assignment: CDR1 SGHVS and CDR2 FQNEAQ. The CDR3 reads CASSLPLGNEQFF. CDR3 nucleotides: TGTGCCAGCAGCTTACCTTTGGGCAATGAGCAGTTCTTC.

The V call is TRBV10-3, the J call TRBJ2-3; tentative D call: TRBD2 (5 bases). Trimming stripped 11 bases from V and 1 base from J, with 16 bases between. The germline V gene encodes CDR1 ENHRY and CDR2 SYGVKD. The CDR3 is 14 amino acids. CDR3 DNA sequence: TGTGCCTCCTCCCCCCCCGGGGGCACAGATACGCAGTATTTT. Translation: CASSPPGGTDTQYF.

The CDR3 is CASSGRGGTIYF. The CDR3 region has the DNA TGTGCCAGTAGTGGCCGGGGTGGCACCATATATTTT. This chain connects TRBV19 to TRBJ1-3, with D unresolved. Trimming took off 5 bases at V and 9 bases at J, with 11 bases between the two ends. Germline V lookup: CDR1 LNHDA, CDR2 SQIVND (reference sequence). The CDR3 covers 12 residues.